This TCR beta chain was observed in a study of T cells in Graves' hyperthyroidism and ophthalmopathy. Study-level points and caveats: Expanded thyroid clonotypes (above 0.001) were mostly also found in blood.

The CDR3 regions of TCR beta were amplified from RNA transcripts. During a first-round RT-PCR of the TCR CDR3, the HTBI primer set was used. TCRdb reprocessed the multiplex PCR reads with MiXCR, giving one entry per CDR3 protein. Of about 210,000 distinct CDR3 sequences listed, about 15% are singletons. CDR3 length: 14 amino acids. V lost 2 bases and J lost 6; bases outside the gene matches: 1. CDR1 is KGHSH, CDR2 LQKENI, per germline. This clonotype was counted at least ten times. Antigen unknown. The chain recombines TRBV18 with TRBJ1-5; TRBD1 aligns across 10 bases. This clonotype was obtained from a man aged 45-65 years with Graves' hyperthyroidism. Material for sequencing was blood. The CDR3 region is CASSPDRGLQPQHF. The DNA of the CDR3 is TGTGCCAGCTCACCAGACAGGGGGCTTCAGCCCCAGCATTTT.